Listed here is a single TCR beta chain. Which antigen it targets is not known. Base qualities are missing; no much larger clone stands one base away. This sample was taken from a study of CD8 T cells in ankylosing spondylitis (dated by TCRdb to the late 2010s). Study-level background: T cell receptor beta repertoires were profiled in healthy donors and ankylosing spondylitis patients so that disease-linked TCR variants could be found. The full study cohort comprised around 23 ankylosing spondylitis patients and some 100 healthy donors. Peripheral blood was sampled, and synovial fluid was also collected from ankylosing spondylitis patients.

The sample was run on an Illumina HiSeq 2500. Quantitative 5'-RACE with molecular barcodes was used to prepare TCR beta libraries. The authors' pipeline ran thus. A new computational method, built on a probabilistic model of VDJ rearrangement, was used to identify disease-linked TCR variants. In-frame beta chains were kept once TCRdb had trimmed the public reads at Q25 with fastp and called clones with MiXCR. Rows matching on CDR3 protein sequence are summarized as one entry with the most common DNA and genes. The V and J calls here are based on TCRdb, not the publication. This sample has almost 400,000 distinct CDR3 sequences in its table, and about 22% of those were observed once. Of the sample, less than 20% falls within the top ten clones. Results the study describes overall, beyond this receptor: The disease-linked clones showed a CD8+ phenotype and occurred at relatively low frequencies in peripheral blood. A TCR beta motif made up of eight highly homologous amino acid variants appeared to be characteristic of blood from ankylosing spondylitis patients. According to the report, matched synovial fluid samples from ankylosing spondylitis patients were significantly enriched for the disease-linked clones. Some TCR beta motif variants had previously been reported in synovial fluid and blood of reactive arthritis patients, which suggested common disease-initiation mechanisms.

The CDR3 goes from the cysteine to the phenylalanine over 12 residues. The kept DNA is CDR3 alone, 36 bases in frame from the first base. CDR1 and CDR2, per the germline V gene (reference sequence), are LNHDA and SQIVND. The junction shows trimming of 5 bases on V and 5 bases on J, plus 9 bases between the germline ends. The TCR sequence derives from a male donor with ankylosing spondylitis. The sequence links TRBV19 to TRBJ1-1; the D gene lacks a confident call. The specimen was blood, either unsorted or a sorted T cell fraction (not recorded which). The CDR3 protein sequence reads: CASSPERTEAFF. The DNA sequence is as follows: TGTGCCAGTAGTCCGGAGAGGACTGAAGCTTTCTTT.